The clone carrying this T cell receptor beta chain was observed a single time. The CDR3 has 15 amino acids. Germline V gene data show CDR1 as ENHRY and CDR2 as SYGVKD. V was clipped by 2 bases and J by 2 bases, with 12 bases between them. This table comes from immunoSEQ multiplex PCR, and its TCRdb copy is limited to in-frame clones, with some not included. The sample contains some 340,000 clones, about 89% of which appear only once. These data originate in a study of blood T cell repertoires in COVID-19. Across the whole study: Material from acute and convalescent COVID-19 was sourced from the United States, Italy and Spain. T cells, B-cell-depleted T cells, or PBMCs provided the cDNA or gDNA that served as material.

The specimen was PBMCs or T cells enriched from blood (not recorded which). This receptor was taken from a woman aged 25 to 45 who had recovered from COVID-19. V gene TRBV10-3 combines with J gene TRBJ2-5; unclear D gene. CDR3 sequence: CAISERAELQETQYF. The CDR3 region has the DNA TGTGCCATCAGTGAGCGAGCCGAACTTCAAGAGACCCAGTACTTC.